This T cell receptor (beta chain) was sequenced during a study of blood T cell repertoires in COVID-19. Study background: Samples of COVID-19 (acute and convalescent) were obtained from the United States, Italy and Spain. T cells, B-cell-depleted T cells, or PBMCs provided the cDNA or gDNA that served as material.

This clone was seen once. Generated by immunoSEQ multiplex PCR, the TCRdb table keeps only in-frame clones and is missing some. The sample includes about 280,000 clones, approximately 90% of them seen just once. The V gene end was trimmed by 6 bases and the J gene end by 6 bases; junction bases not matched to a gene: 11. Per germline, CDR1 MNHEY and CDR2 SVGAGI. This CDR3 comprises 15 residues. V gene TRBV6-5 combines with J gene TRBJ2-7; TRBD2 aligns across 10 bases. The TCR sequence derives from a woman in her twenties or thirties with acute COVID-19. The specimen was PBMCs or T cells enriched from blood (not recorded which). CDR3 amino acids: CASSSGTSVRREQYF. CDR3 sequence (DNA): TGTGCCAGCAGCTCCGGGACTAGCGTACGGCGCGAGCAGTACTTC.